This TCR beta chain was recovered during a study of T cells in Graves' hyperthyroidism and ophthalmopathy. CDR1 is GTSNPN and CDR2 is SVGIG in the germline V gene (reference sequence). Trimming cost V 0 bases and J 6 bases, with 10 bases left between them. The CDR3 is 13 residues long. RNA transcripts yielded amplified TCR beta CDR3 regions. During a first-round RT-PCR of the TCR CDR3, the HTBI primer set was used. MiXCR, run by TCRdb on the multiplex PCR reads, gives a single entry per CDR3 protein. The sample comprises about 290,000 distinct CDR3 sequences, more than 15% of which are singletons, and around 55% rests with the top ten. Ten or more counts support this clonotype.

The TCR comes from a woman aged 55-69 years with Graves' ophthalmopathy. This chain links TRBV30 with TRBJ2-3; D might be TRBD1 (5 bases). Sequenced: blood. CDR3 nucleotide sequence: TGTGCCTGGAGTGTACAGGAAAGGGATACGCAGTATTTT. It codes for CAWSVQERDTQYF. Full variable domain (remainder filled in from reference TRBV30 and TRBJ2-3): SQTIHQWPATLVQPVGSPLSLECTVEGTSNPNLYWYRQAAGRGLQLLFYSVGIGQISSEVPQNLSASRPQDRQFILSSKKLLLSDSGFYLCAWSVQERDTQYFGPGTRLTVL.